These T cell receptor beta chains were read from a single sample in a study of T cells after yellow fever vaccination. TCRdb called the 5' RACE reads again in MiXCR, with one record for every CDR3 protein. The table lists 400,000 or so distinct CDR3 sequences, roughly a sixth of them singletons, with roughly a sixth in the top ten. This material consisted of PBMCs, taken before the yellow fever booster vaccination. These receptors all stem from a man aged 18-30 years who received the YFV17D yellow fever vaccine. Each CDR3 is given with its conserved first and last residue. The D gene is left open where the match is weak. The size entry is marked missing in some rows and otherwise reads once, few, many or a size class.

v_gene,abundance,j_gene,d_gene,CDR3nt,CDR3aa
TRBV6-4,many,TRBJ1-6,NA,TGTGCCAGCAGGAGGACGGCAGATTCACCCCTCCACTTT,CASRRTADSPLHF
TRBV19,few,TRBJ2-1,TRBD2,TGTGCCAGTAGGGGAAGGGGAGGGAATGAGCAGTTCTTC,CASRGRGGNEQFF
TRBV3-1,few,TRBJ2-1,TRBD2,TGTGCCAGCAGCCCCTGGGGGGCGGGGGGGCACAATGAGCAGTTCTTC,CASSPWGAGGHNEQFF
TRBV4-1,NA,TRBJ2-5,NA,TGCGCCAGCAGCCAAGAGCAGGGAGAGACCCAGTACTTC,CASSQEQGETQYF
TRBV2,once,TRBJ2-3,TRBD2,TGTGCCAGCAGGAACCGGGGGGTCACAGATACGCAGTATTTT,CASRNRGVTDTQYF
TRBV5-1,NA,TRBJ1-2,TRBD1,TGCGCCAGCACCCCGGGACAGGCGGGTGGCTACACCTTC,CASTPGQAGGYTF
TRBV20-1,many,TRBJ1-5,NA,TGCAGTGCCACCCACGGGGCGGGGGATCAGCCCCAGCATTTT,CSATHGAGDQPQHF
TRBV6-5,NA,TRBJ1-6,NA,TGTGCCAGCAGTCGGATAGGCGGCGTTTCACCCCTCCACTTT,CASSRIGGVSPLHF
TRBV19,few,TRBJ2-1,TRBD2,TGTGCCAGTAGTTTCGGAATAGCGGGGAACAATGAGCAGTTCTTC,CASSFGIAGNNEQFF
TRBV7-9,few,TRBJ2-7,NA,TGTGCCAGCAGCCAAAGCCTACTGGAGCAGTACTTC,CASSQSLLEQYF
TRBV5-1,few,TRBJ2-4,NA,TGCGCCAGCAGCTCCGGCCGGGACCGAAACATTCAGTACTTC,CASSSGRDRNIQYF
TRBV7-9,many,TRBJ2-2,NA,TGTGCCAGCAGGGCTCCGAGGAGAGGGGACACCGGGGAGCTGTTTTTT,CASRAPRRGDTGELFF
TRBV29-1,NA,TRBJ2-7,NA,TGCAGCGTTGAAGTTGCCAGCTCCTACGAGCAGTACTTC,CSVEVASSYEQYF
TRBV19,NA,TRBJ2-2,NA,TGTGCCAGTAGTATAGCAGGGGTTGAGATAGGGGAGCTGTTTTTT,CASSIAGVEIGELFF
TRBV12-3/TRBV12-4,few,TRBJ2-4,NA,TGTGCCAGCAGTTTACGAGGGGTGAACATTCAGTACTTC,CASSLRGVNIQYF
TRBV7-9,NA,TRBJ2-5,TRBD1,TGTGCCAGCAGCCTCAGGGGGACCCAAGAGACCCAGTACTTC,CASSLRGTQETQYF
TRBV20-1,NA,TRBJ2-1,NA,TGCAGTGGGACCCTTGACAATGAGCAGTTCTTC,CSGTLDNEQFF
TRBV24-1,NA,TRBJ2-3,NA,TGTGCCACCAGTGATTTAGGTGTTCAAGATACGCAGTATTTT,CATSDLGVQDTQYF
TRBV6-5,few,TRBJ1-3,NA,TGTGCCAGCAGTGGTTTTTCCGGGCCCAGAAACACCATATATTTT,CASSGFSGPRNTIYF
TRBV7-9,NA,TRBJ2-2,TRBD1,TGTGCCAGCAGCTGGACAGGGGGTCCCGGGGAGCTGTTTTTT,CASSWTGGPGELFF
TRBV12-3/TRBV12-4,few,TRBJ1-5,NA,TGTGCCAGCAGTTCATTGGTCGATCAGCCCCAGCATTTT,CASSSLVDQPQHF
TRBV4-3,many,TRBJ1-5,NA,TGCGCCAGCAGCCAATTGCAGGGTAAACCCCAGCATTTT,CASSQLQGKPQHF
TRBV20-1,NA,TRBJ2-5,TRBD2,TGCAGTGCTAGAGATCCCAGCGGGGGTGGAGAGACCCAGTACTTC,CSARDPSGGGETQYF
TRBV9,NA,TRBJ2-5,NA,TGTGCCAGCAGCGTAGCAATGGGATCAGAGACCCAGTACTTC,CASSVAMGSETQYF
TRBV4-2,few,TRBJ2-3,NA,TGTGCCAGCAGCCAAGGAAGCGGGTGGGATACGCAGTATTTT,CASSQGSGWDTQYF
TRBV14,NA,TRBJ2-1,NA,TGTGCCAGCGGCCGATGGGGCAATGAGCAGTTCTTC,CASGRWGNEQFF
TRBV6-5,NA,TRBJ2-7,TRBD1,TGTGCCAGCAGTTACTCGTCGACAGGGGTCTACGAGCAGTACTTC,CASSYSSTGVYEQYF
TRBV18,NA,TRBJ2-4,TRBD1,TGTGCCAGCTCACCGACGGACAGGATAGCCAAAAACATTCAGTACTTC,CASSPTDRIAKNIQYF
TRBV14,NA,TRBJ2-3,TRBD2,TGTGCCAGCAGCCCCCGGACTAGCGGGCTTAGCACAGATACGCAGTATTTT,CASSPRTSGLSTDTQYF
TRBV7-8,few,TRBJ2-5,NA,TGTGCCAGCAGCTTAGTAGGATCGAACAGGGTGGGGGGTAGCCAGTACTTC,CASSLVGSNRVGGSQYF
TRBV7-2,few,TRBJ2-1,NA,TGTGCCAGCAGCTTCTGGGGGCGCGAGCAGTTCTTC,CASSFWGREQFF
TRBV12-3/TRBV12-4,NA,TRBJ1-4,NA,TGTGCCAGCAGCCCCAGGTGGGGGCCAACTAATGAAAAACTGTTTTTT,CASSPRWGPTNEKLFF
TRBV18,NA,TRBJ1-1,NA,TGTGCCAGCTCACTCCGGACAGCCCTGAACACTGAAGCTTTCTTT,CASSLRTALNTEAFF
TRBV11-2,NA,TRBJ1-2,TRBD1,TGTGCCAGCAGCTCACAGGGGGGTCATGGCTACACCTTC,CASSSQGGHGYTF
TRBV5-5,NA,TRBJ2-3,NA,TGTGCCAGCAGCTTGGACCCGGGTACAGGGGATACGCAGTATTTT,CASSLDPGTGDTQYF
TRBV12-3/TRBV12-4,NA,TRBJ2-5,NA,TGTGCCAGCAGTTTCGGCAGACAAGAGACCCAGTACTTC,CASSFGRQETQYF
TRBV6-2/TRBV6-3,NA,TRBJ2-2,NA,TGTGCCAGCAGTTACTCCAATAGTTTAACCGGGGAGCTGTTTTTT,CASSYSNSLTGELFF
TRBV12-3/TRBV12-4,NA,TRBJ2-3,NA,TGTGCCAGCAGTTTAGCGTCCGGGGGATATACGCAGTATTTT,CASSLASGGYTQYF
TRBV12-5,NA,TRBJ2-1,NA,TGTGCTAGTGGTTTGCCCCCAGAGGGTTCGAGAAATGAGCAGTTCTTC,CASGLPPEGSRNEQFF
TRBV4-2,few,TRBJ2-5,NA,TGTGCCAGCAGCCCAGGGACAACGAATCAAGAGACCCAGTACTTC,CASSPGTTNQETQYF
TRBV7-3,once,TRBJ2-3,TRBD1,TGTGCCAGCAGCTTAGCTGTGACAGGGGGCGCAGATACGCAGTATTTT,CASSLAVTGGADTQYF
TRBV3-1,NA,TRBJ1-2,NA,TGTGCCAGCAGCCAAGATGAGGCATCTGGCTACACCTTC,CASSQDEASGYTF
TRBV7-2,NA,TRBJ2-3,NA,TGTGCCAGCACCACGGGGCTCCCGGGGTACGTGCAGTATTTT,CASTTGLPGYVQYF
TRBV19,NA,TRBJ1-5,NA,TGTGCCAGTAGTGGGCCTCGGCTGGATCAGCCCCAGCATTTT,CASSGPRLDQPQHF
TRBV7-9,NA,TRBJ1-1,NA,TGTGCCAGCAGCATACAGGGAATGGGCACTGAAGCTTTCTTT,CASSIQGMGTEAFF
TRBV4-3,few,TRBJ2-3,NA,TGCGCCAGCAGCCAGGGCGGTCGGTCAAGGCCGGGAGATACGCAGTATTTT,CASSQGGRSRPGDTQYF
TRBV19,few,TRBJ2-1,TRBD2,TGTGCCAGTAGTACGGGACTAGCGGGGGACAATGAGCAGTTCTTC,CASSTGLAGDNEQFF
TRBV4-2,few,TRBJ2-1,NA,TGTGCCAGCAGCCAAGACTTGGGCGGCTACAATGAGCAGTTCTTC,CASSQDLGGYNEQFF
TRBV7-2,medium-sized,TRBJ2-3,TRBD2,TGTGCCAGCAGCTTAGTAGCTAGCGGGGGGGGCACAGATACGCAGTATTTT,CASSLVASGGGTDTQYF
TRBV18,NA,TRBJ2-3,TRBD2,TGTGCCAGCTCACCTCTAGCGGGGGACACAGATACGCAGTATTTT,CASSPLAGDTDTQYF
TRBV28,few,TRBJ2-7,TRBD2,TGTGCCAGCAGTCATACTAGCGGGGGCTCCTACGAGCAGTACTTC,CASSHTSGGSYEQYF
TRBV19,NA,TRBJ2-1,NA,TGTGCCAGTACCCCCGGGACGGCAAACAATGAGCAGTTCTTC,CASTPGTANNEQFF